Presented here are 16 T cell receptor beta chains from one specimen sequenced in a study of cytomegalovirus exposure and HLA in healthy donors. PCR was performed using 60 Vbeta and 13 Jbeta primers. Clones were sequenced by immunoSEQ multiplex PCR, and TCRdb holds only the in-frame ones, with some missing. The sample is made up of about 160,000 clones, and the top ten hold around 1.9% of it. Sequencing was performed on PBMCs. These receptors were obtained from a man aged 25-40 years in good health and CMV-seronegative.

CDR3 nucleotides: TGTGCCAGCAGCCGGGCATCGGGGATACACGAGCAGTACTTC. Translated, it gives CASSRASGIHEQYF. This sequence joins TRBV25-1 and TRBJ2-7, with a weak D call TRBD2 (5 bases). The CDR3 totals 14 residues. CDR1 MGHDK and CDR2 SYGVNS come from the germline V gene. Trimming removed 6 bases from V and 5 bases from J, with 17 bases in between.

In DNA, the CDR3 is TGTGCCAGCAGTTCTTACAGGGGTTTAGGGTATGGCTACACCTTC. Translation gives CASSSYRGLGYGYTF. The gene calls are TRBV28 and TRBJ1-2; TRBD1 agrees at 7 bases. There are 15 residues in the CDR3. Germline CDR1 is MDHEN and CDR2 is SYDVKM. V lost 4 bases, J lost 5 bases, and 10 bases stayed unmatched.

CDR3 DNA: TGTGCCAGCAGCGCATTGACAGGGACTGACGAAGCTTTCTTT. Its protein product is CASSALTGTDEAFF. The chain recombines TRBV7-7 with TRBJ1-1; TRBD1 matches 7 bases. The CDR3 contains 14 residues. The J segment lost 8 bases and the V segment lost 5 bases, leaving 11 bases of the junction unmatched. CDR1 SSHAT and CDR2 FNYEAQ come from the germline V gene (reference sequence).

The genes are TRBV19 and TRBJ1-5; weak D call: TRBD1 (6 bases). Germline CDR1 LNHDA, CDR2 SQIVND (reference sequence). The CDR3 is 14 amino acids. V lost 0 bases and J lost 6, with 9 bases in between. CDR3 loop: CASSIEQGSQPQHF. The CDR3 bases are TGTGCCAGTAGTATAGAACAGGGAAGTCAGCCCCAGCATTTT.

The chain has TRBV9 and TRBJ2-5, with D possibly being TRBD2 (5 bases). With 1 base removed from V and 4 bases from J, the gap between germline ends came to 11 bases. The CDR3 length is 14 residues. The germline gives CDR1 SGDLS, CDR2 YYNGEE. CDR3 region: CASSVRGSAETQYF. The CDR3 region has the DNA TGTGCCAGCAGCGTACGAGGGAGTGCAGAGACCCAGTACTTC.

CDR3 region: CASSPGEQETQYF. DNA of the CDR3: TGTGCCAGCTCACCAGGAGAGCAAGAGACCCAGTACTTC. The V call is TRBV18, the J call TRBJ2-5; D call uncertain. This CDR3 has 13 amino acids. V lost 2 bases and J lost 2, with 6 bases in between. Germline V gene data show CDR1 as KGHSH and CDR2 as LQKENI. The complete variable domain, with remaining parts taken from reference TRBV18 and TRBJ2-5, reads NAGVMQNPRHLVRRRGQEARLRCSPMKGHSHVYWYRQLPEEGLKFMVYLQKENIIDESGMPKERFSAEFPKEGPSILRIQQVVRGDSAAYFCASSPGEQETQYFGPGTRLLVL.

The rearrangement joins TRBV5-1 to TRBJ2-5; perhaps TRBD2 as D (5 bases). The J call is in doubt because the DNA end fits TRBJ2-7 better. Germline assignment: CDR1 SGHRS and CDR2 YFSETQ. This CDR3 spans 14 amino acids. The CDR3 region is CASSLASGAYEQYF. CDR3 in DNA: TGCGCCAGCAGCTTGGCCAGCGGAGCCTACGAGCAGTACTTC.

The chain has TRBV29-1 and TRBJ2-5, with D possibly matching TRBD1 (6 bases). The CDR3 contains 12 residues. From germline, CDR1 is SQVTM and CDR2 ANQGSEA. Trimming removed 5 bases at V and 0 bases at J, with 7 bases between. The CDR3 sequence is CSVRTDQETQYF. The CDR3 coding sequence is TGCAGCGTTAGGACAGACCAAGAGACCCAGTACTTC.

The rearrangement uses TRBV15 and TRBJ1-5; TRBD1 might be the D (6 bases). CDR1 LNHNV and CDR2 YYDKDF come from the germline V gene (reference sequence). Trimming removed 0 bases from V and 9 bases from J, with 9 bases in between. CDR3 size: 13 residues. CDR3 sequence reads: CATSRDQDRPQHF. For the CDR3, the DNA is TGTGCCACCAGCAGAGATCAGGACAGGCCCCAGCATTTT.

V and J are TRBV6-5 and TRBJ1-5; 7 bases are shared with TRBD1. V lost 5 bases and J lost 1; bases outside the gene matches: 5. Germline values: CDR1 MNHEY, CDR2 SVGAGI. The CDR3 consists of 15 residues. For the CDR3, the DNA is TGTGCCAGCAGTGCTCGACAGGGAAGCAATCAGCCCCAGCATTTT. Encoded protein: CASSARQGSNQPQHF.

The CDR3: CASSFRQGATNEKLFF. For the CDR3, the DNA is TGCGCCAGCAGCTTCCGACAGGGGGCAACTAATGAAAAACTGTTTTTT. The genes are TRBV5-1 and TRBJ1-4; 9 nucleotides line up with TRBD1. The V and J ends lost 2 bases and 0 bases, in that order; junction bases with no gene match: 2. The CDR3 is 16 amino acids. Germline CDR1 and CDR2: SGHRS and YFSETQ.

The CDR3 DNA sequence: TGTGCCAGTTTGTCGGGAACTAACACCGGGGAGCTGTTTTTT. It codes for CASLSGTNTGELFF. The chain joins TRBV19 to TRBJ2-2; D possibly corresponds to TRBD2 (5 bases). The V gene lost 8 bases and the J gene lost 2 bases, with 12 bases spanning the gap. CDR1 and CDR2 (germline): LNHDA, SQIVND (reference sequence). There are 14 residues in the CDR3.

CDR3 nucleotides: TGTGCCAGCAGTTACTCAGCGGGAGCGTCCCCAGATACGCAGTATTTT. Its protein product is CASSYSAGASPDTQYF. The genes are TRBV6-5 and TRBJ2-3; 8 nucleotides line up with TRBD2. This CDR3 has 16 residues. Germline values: CDR1 MNHEY, CDR2 SVGAGI. V was pared by 0 bases and J by 4 bases, with 6 bases of the junction left unmatched.

The chain combines TRBV5-1 with TRBJ1-2; TRBD1 is a possible D gene (5 bases). This CDR3 has 15 residues. The germline gives CDR1 SGHRS, CDR2 YFSETQ. V gave up 4 bases and J gave up 2 bases, with 15 bases separating them. This chain's CDR3 is CASSADSLANYGYTF. For the CDR3, the DNA is TGCGCCAGCAGCGCCGACAGCCTCGCCAACTATGGCTACACCTTC. Using reference TRBV5-1 and TRBJ1-2 for the parts outside the CDR3, the full variable domain is KAGVTQTPRYLIKTRGQQVTLSCSPISGHRSVSWYQQTPGQGLQFLFEYFSETQRNKGNFPGRFSGRQFSNSRSEMNVSTLELGDSALYLCASSADSLANYGYTFGSGTRLTVV.

This chain links TRBV2 with TRBJ1-1; 11 nucleotides agree with TRBD1. Trimming removed 4 bases from V and 3 bases from J; junction bases left unmatched: 7. The CDR3 has 16 residues. Germline V gene lookup returns CDR1 SNHLY and CDR2 FYNNEI. The CDR3 bases are TGTGCCAGCAGTGGACGGACAGGGGGCGCCTACACTGAAGCTTTCTTT. This codes for CASSGRTGGAYTEAFF.

The chain combines TRBV5-1 with TRBJ1-2; D gene ambiguous. CDR1 SGHRS and CDR2 YFSETQ come from the germline V gene. The CDR3 is made up of 14 amino acids. The V end was cut by 4 bases, the J end by 3 bases, with 13 bases between. CDR3 residues: CASSPGAGDYGYTF. For the CDR3, the DNA is TGCGCCAGCAGCCCCGGAGCTGGCGACTATGGCTACACCTTC.